This T cell receptor beta chain was recovered during a study of T cells in Graves' hyperthyroidism and ophthalmopathy (dated by TCRdb to about 2019). Notes on the research overall: Peripheral blood was collected at initial diagnosis, before any treatment. To identify distinguishing TCR V-J signatures, a discovery cohort of around 100 patients was used, comprising under 45 with Graves' ophthalmopathy and around 60 with stable Graves' hyperthyroidism. Whether ophthalmopathy could be predicted prospectively was tested in an independent validation cohort made up of 18 hyperthyroidism patients plus 17 patients who later progressed to ophthalmopathy. For training and testing, the 110 or so patients in the discovery cohort were randomly divided in a 7:3 ratio. In addition, the study compared T-cell repertoires in thyroid tissue and in blood from about 6 Graves' hyperthyroidism patients. Following sampling, methimazole starting at 30 mg daily was given to hyperthyroidism patients, and high-dose intravenous methylprednisolone was given to ophthalmopathy patients. According to the paper, TCR Vbeta CDR3 sequencing was carried out on over 130 peripheral blood samples, which came from 40 to 45 ophthalmopathy, under 80 hyperthyroidism and roughly 17 progressor patients.

As for this clonotype: Its antigen remains undetermined. A junction end diverges from the germline sequence, so it may reflect a read error.

Hyperthyroidism patients were newly diagnosed, had a disease duration of under 2 months, and were aged 18 to 65 years. The study excluded patients with uncontrolled infections, other autoimmune diseases, pregnancy or lactation. Diagnoses were established on the basis of clinical symptoms, serum thyroxine and TRAb, thyroid ultrasound, and orbital computed tomography. Blood from progressor patients was drawn when they were first diagnosed with hyperthyroidism, before any ophthalmopathy symptoms appeared. Ficoll-Paque density gradient centrifugation was used to isolate PBMCs from about 10 ml of fresh peripheral blood. Patients classed as progressors first received a Graves' hyperthyroidism diagnosis and then went on to develop ophthalmopathy during follow-up. Total RNA was extracted with Trizol reagent, and quality was checked on an Agilent 2100 Bioanalyzer. Amplification of TCR beta CDR3 regions was carried out from RNA transcripts. The first round of RT-PCR for the TCR CDR3 was performed with the HTBI primer set and the Qiagen OneStep RT-PCR kit. The libraries were constructed in a second round of multiplex PCR and then size-selected and purified. Paired-end sequencing of the libraries was performed with 100 bp reads on an Illumina HiSeq2000. Under the source paper's analysis protocol: SOAPnuke was used to process the raw data, with reads discarded if the reads contained adapters or uncalled bases, had a mean Phred below 15, or lacked an exact constant-primer or identifier match. High-quality paired reads were merged using COPE v1.2.5, and each unique nucleotide sequence was defined as a clonotype. MiTCR v1.1 was used to align clonotypes to the IMGT TRBV, TRBD and TRBJ reference segments. Analysis was restricted to V-J combinations with a frequency above 0.0001, which covered roughly 99% of repertoires. A TCS score was defined as the ratio of F50 (clonal expansion) to E x V (chaos), with BLOSUM62-based TCRdist applied between CDR3 peptides within each V-J. Welch's t-statistics and random forest reduced roughly 530 V-J features to 10 to 15, which were used in a naive Bayes classifier (R e1071). TCRdb passed the public sequencing reads through fastp at Q25 and MiXCR, retaining productive beta sequences. Each entry merges the rows of one CDR3 protein and shows their most common DNA and genes. For this entry, the V and J calls and clone size follow TCRdb and not the study's own pipeline. The sample data list some 400,000 distinct CDR3 sequences, and less than 15% of these were observed just once. Clones ranked in the top ten supply roughly 20% of the sample.

Paper-wide results and their limitations: No statistical method was used to fix the sample size in advance, and group allocation was not hidden from the investigators. Blood samples also contained most of the expanded thyroid clonotypes (frequency above 0.001), which suggests that blood repertoires may reflect thyroid immune responses. In validation, the model predicted progression to ophthalmopathy with over 65% sensitivity and less than 80% specificity, a median of about six months before onset. Ophthalmopathy was separated from stable hyperthyroidism by a 13 V-J signature model, with roughly 88% sensitivity and 81% to 82% specificity obtained in cross-validation and 80%/75% obtained in testing.

Taken from cysteine to phenylalanine, the CDR3 has 14 residues. The DNA shown is the 42-base CDR3, in frame from base 1. The sequencing sample was made of blood. This clonotype originated in a man in his thirties or forties with Graves' hyperthyroidism that later progressed to Graves' ophthalmopathy. This chain joins TRBV12-3 or TRBV12-4 to TRBJ2-3; 7 bases in between match TRBD1. The CDR3 sequence is CASRRQGSTDTQCF. The bases are TGTGCCAGCAGAAGACAGGGTAGCACAGATACGCAGTGTTTT.